This T cell receptor beta chain came from a study of Ad26.COV2.S vaccination and SARS-CoV-2 variants. In its sample, this clone was seen a few times. Its matching antigen is unknown. Germline-derived CDR1 and CDR2 are SGHRS and YFSETQ. The V and J ends lost 4 bases and 5 bases respectively, with 9 bases between them. The CDR3 covers 13 residues. Regarding the study as a whole: Participants in the vaccine arm had higher spike-specific TCR breadth; placebo recipients had lower. Placebo and vaccine recipients had non-spike TCR breadth that was similar.

The table came from immunoSEQ multiplex PCR; TCRdb's copy has only in-frame clones and leaves some out. The table includes approximately 97,000 clones, less than 85% detected once. The source of this sequence is a human donor who had recovered from COVID-19. The chain combines TRBV5-1 with TRBJ2-2; tentatively, D is TRBD2 (5 bases). This material consisted of peripheral blood, taken after recovery from COVID-19. The chain's CDR3 is CASSPDLTGELFF. Written as DNA, the CDR3 is TGCGCCAGCAGCCCGGACTTAACCGGGGAGCTGTTTTTT.